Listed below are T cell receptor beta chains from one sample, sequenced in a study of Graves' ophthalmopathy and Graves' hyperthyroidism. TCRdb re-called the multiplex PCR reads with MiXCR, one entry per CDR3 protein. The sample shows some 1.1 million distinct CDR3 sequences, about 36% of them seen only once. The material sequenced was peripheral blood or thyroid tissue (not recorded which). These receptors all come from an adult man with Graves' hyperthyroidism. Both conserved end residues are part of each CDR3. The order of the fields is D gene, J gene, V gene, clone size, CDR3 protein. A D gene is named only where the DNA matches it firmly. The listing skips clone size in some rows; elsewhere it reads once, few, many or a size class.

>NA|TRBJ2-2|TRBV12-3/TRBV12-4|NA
CASSRRENTGELFF
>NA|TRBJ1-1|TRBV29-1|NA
CSFSRGWTEAFF
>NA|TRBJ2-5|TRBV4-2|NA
CASSQDPGVGQETQYF
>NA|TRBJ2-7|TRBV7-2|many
CASSSWGRQTSYEQYF
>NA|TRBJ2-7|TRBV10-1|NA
CASVGRRDEQYF
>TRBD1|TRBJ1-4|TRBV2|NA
CASSPDRGPEKLFF
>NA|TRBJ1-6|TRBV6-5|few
CASSYSNRAGRNSYNSPLHF
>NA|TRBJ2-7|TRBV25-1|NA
CASVDLFERCSYEQYF
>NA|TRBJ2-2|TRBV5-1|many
CASSLGAANTGELFF
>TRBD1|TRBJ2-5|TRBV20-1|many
CSAIGTASLIQETQYF
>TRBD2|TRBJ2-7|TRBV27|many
CASSPGSGGTYEQYF
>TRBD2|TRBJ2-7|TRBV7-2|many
CASSSRRGGTSYEQYF
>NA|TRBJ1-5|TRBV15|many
CATSRDKGLNQPQHF
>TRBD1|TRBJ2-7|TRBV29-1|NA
CSVTTGTGREQYF
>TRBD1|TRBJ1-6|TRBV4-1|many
CASSPQDRGDSPLHF
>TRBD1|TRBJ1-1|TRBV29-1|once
CAESGQGNTEAFF
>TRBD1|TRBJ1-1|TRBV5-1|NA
CASSLGQGALKAFF
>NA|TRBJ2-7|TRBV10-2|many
CASSSQPYEQYF
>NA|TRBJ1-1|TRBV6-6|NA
CASSLLSRGATEAFF
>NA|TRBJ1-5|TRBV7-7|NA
CASSTDARPERSQHF
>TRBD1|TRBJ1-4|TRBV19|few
CASSPPRGANEKLFF
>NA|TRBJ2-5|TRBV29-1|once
CSGTGTKETQYF
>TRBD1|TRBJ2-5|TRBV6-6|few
CASRKGQNKETQYF
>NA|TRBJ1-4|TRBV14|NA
CASSQEGVREKLFF
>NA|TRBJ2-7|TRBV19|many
CASSRQVRDEQYF
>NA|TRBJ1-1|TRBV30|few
CAWSVQKAEAFF
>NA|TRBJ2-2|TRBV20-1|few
CSARDHGSGDTGELFF
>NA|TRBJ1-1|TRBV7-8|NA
CASSSATELNTEAFF